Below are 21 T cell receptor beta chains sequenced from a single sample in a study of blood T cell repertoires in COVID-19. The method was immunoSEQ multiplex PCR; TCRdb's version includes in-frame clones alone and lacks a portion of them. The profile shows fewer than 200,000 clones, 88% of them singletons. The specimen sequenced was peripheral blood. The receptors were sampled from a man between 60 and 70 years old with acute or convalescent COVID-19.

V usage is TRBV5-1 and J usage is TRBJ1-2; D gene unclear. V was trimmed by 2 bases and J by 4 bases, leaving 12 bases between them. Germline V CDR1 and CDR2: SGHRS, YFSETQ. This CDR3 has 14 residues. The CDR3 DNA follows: TGCGCCAGCAGCTTAGAGGGCAGCGCCTATGGCTACACCTTC. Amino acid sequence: CASSLEGSAYGYTF.

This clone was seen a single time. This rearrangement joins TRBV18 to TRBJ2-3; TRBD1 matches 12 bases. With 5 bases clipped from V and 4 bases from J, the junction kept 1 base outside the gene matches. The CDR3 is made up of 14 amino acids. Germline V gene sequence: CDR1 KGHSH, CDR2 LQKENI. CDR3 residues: CASSWDRGPDTQYF. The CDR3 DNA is TGTGCCAGCTCATGGGACAGGGGGCCAGATACGCAGTATTTT.

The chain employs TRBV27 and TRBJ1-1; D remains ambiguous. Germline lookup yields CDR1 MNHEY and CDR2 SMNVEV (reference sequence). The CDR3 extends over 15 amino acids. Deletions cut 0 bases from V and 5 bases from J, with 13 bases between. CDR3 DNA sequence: TGTGCCAGCAGTTTATCGTCCCCCCTCGGGACTGAAGCTTTCTTT. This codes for CASSLSSPLGTEAFF.

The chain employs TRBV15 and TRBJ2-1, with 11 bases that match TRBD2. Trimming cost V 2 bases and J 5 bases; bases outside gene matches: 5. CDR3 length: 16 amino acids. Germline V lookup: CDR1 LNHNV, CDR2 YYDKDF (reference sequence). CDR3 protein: CATSRLSGREDNEQFF. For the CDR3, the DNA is TGTGCCACCAGCAGACTTAGCGGGAGGGAAGACAATGAGCAGTTCTTC.

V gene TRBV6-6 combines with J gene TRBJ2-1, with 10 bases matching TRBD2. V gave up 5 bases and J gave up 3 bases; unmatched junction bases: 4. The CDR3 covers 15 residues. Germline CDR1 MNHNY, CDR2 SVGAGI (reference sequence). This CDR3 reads CASSAIAGGYNEQFF. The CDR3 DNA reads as TGTGCCAGCAGTGCTATAGCGGGGGGCTACAATGAGCAGTTCTTC.

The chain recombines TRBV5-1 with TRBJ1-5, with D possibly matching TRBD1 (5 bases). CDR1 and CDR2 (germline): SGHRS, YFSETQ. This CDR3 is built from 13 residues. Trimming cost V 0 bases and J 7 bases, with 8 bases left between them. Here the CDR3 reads CASSLEGRQPQHF. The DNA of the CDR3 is TGCGCCAGCAGCTTGGAGGGGCGGCAGCCCCAGCATTTT.

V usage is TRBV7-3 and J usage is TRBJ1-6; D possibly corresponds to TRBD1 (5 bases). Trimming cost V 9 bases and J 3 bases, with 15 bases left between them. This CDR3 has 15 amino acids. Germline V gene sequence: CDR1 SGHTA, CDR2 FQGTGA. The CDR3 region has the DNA TGTGCCAGTAGCCCGGGGGGAGACTATAATTCACCCCTCCACTTT. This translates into CASSPGGDYNSPLHF.

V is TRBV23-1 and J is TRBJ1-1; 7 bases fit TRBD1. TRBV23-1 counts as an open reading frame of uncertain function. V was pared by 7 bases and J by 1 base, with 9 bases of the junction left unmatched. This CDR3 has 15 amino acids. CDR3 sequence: CASNKEGAWNTEAFF. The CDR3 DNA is TGCGCCAGCAATAAAGAGGGGGCTTGGAACACTGAAGCTTTCTTT.

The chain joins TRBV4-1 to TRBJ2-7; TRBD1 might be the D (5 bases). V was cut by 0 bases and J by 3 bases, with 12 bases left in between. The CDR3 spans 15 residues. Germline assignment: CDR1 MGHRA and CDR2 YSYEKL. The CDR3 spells CASSQDRLGVYEQYF. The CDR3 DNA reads TGCGCCAGCAGCCAAGACCGGCTAGGGGTCTACGAGCAGTACTTC.

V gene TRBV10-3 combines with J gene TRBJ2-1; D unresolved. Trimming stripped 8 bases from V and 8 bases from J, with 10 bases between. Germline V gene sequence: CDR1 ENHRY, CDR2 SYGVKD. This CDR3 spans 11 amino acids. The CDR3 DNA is TGTGCCATCCTCGAGAACGATGAGCAGTTCTTC. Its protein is CAILENDEQFF.

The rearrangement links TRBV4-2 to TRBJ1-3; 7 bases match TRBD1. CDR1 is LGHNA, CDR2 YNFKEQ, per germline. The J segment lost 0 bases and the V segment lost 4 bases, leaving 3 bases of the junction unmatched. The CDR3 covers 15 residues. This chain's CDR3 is CASSRGTDSGNTIYF. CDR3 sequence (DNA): TGTGCCAGCAGCCGGGGGACAGACTCTGGAAACACCATATATTTT.

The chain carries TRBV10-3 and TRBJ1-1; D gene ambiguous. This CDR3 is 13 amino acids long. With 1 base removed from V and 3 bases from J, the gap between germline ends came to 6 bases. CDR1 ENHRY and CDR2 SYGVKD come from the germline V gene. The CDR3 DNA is TGTGCCATCAGTGAGTTGACACACACTGAAGCTTTCTTT. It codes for CAISELTHTEAFF.

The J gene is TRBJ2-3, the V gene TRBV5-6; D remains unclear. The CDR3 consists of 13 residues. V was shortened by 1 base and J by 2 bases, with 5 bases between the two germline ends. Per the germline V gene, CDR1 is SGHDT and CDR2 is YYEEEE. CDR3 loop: CASSLSSTDTQYF. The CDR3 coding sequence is TGTGCCAGCAGCTTGAGCTCCACAGATACGCAGTATTTT.

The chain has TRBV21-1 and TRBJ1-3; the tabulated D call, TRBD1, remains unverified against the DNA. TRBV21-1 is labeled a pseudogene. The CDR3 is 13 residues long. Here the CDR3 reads CASSSPQSHTIYF. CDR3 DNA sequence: TGTGCCAGCAGCTCCCCACAGTCGCACACCATATATTTT.

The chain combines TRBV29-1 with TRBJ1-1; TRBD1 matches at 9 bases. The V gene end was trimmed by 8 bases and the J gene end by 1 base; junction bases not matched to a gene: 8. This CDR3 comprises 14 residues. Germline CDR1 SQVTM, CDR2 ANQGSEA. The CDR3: CSIHSGQGNTEAFF. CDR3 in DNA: TGCAGCATACACTCGGGACAGGGGAACACTGAAGCTTTCTTT. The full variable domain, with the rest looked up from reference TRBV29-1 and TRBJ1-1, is SAVISQKPSRDICQRGTSLTIQCQVDSQVTMMFWYRQQPGQSLTLIATANQGSEATYESGFVIDKFPISRPNLTFSTLTVSNMSPEDSSIYLCSIHSGQGNTEAFFGQGTRLTVV.

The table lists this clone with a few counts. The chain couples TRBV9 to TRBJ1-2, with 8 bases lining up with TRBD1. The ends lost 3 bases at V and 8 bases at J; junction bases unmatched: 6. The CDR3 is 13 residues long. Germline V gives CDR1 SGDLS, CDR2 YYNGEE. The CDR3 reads CASSARGRQGYTF. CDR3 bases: TGTGCCAGCAGCGCCAGGGGGCGGCAGGGCTACACCTTC.

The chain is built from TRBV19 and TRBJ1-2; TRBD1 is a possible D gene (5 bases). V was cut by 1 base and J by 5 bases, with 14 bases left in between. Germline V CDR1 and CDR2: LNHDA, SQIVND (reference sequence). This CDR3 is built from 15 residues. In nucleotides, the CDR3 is TGTGCCAGTAGTATAGCGGAGGGGACGGCATATGGCTACACCTTC. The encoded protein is CASSIAEGTAYGYTF.

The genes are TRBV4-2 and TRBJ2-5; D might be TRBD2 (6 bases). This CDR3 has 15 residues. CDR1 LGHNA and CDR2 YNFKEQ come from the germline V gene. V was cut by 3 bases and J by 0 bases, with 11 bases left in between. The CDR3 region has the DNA TGTGCCAGCAGCCAGGGGTCGGGGGACCAAGAGACCCAGTACTTC. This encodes CASSQGSGDQETQYF.

The CDR3, as DNA: TGTGCCAGCAGAAGTTCCGTAGCGATGGGAGAGACCCAGTACTTC. Protein product: CASRSSVAMGETQYF. The chain combines TRBV6-6 with TRBJ2-5, with D tentatively TRBD2 (5 bases). The germline V gene encodes CDR1 MNHNY and CDR2 SVGAGI (reference sequence). V lost 6 bases and J 4 bases, leaving 18 bases between the germline ends. This CDR3 comprises 15 residues.

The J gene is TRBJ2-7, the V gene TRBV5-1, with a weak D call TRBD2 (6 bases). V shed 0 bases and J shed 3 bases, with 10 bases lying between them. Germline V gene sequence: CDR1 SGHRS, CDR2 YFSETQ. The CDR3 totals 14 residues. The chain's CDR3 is CASSLGGGDYEQYF. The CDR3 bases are TGCGCCAGCAGCTTGGGAGGCGGGGACTACGAGCAGTACTTC.

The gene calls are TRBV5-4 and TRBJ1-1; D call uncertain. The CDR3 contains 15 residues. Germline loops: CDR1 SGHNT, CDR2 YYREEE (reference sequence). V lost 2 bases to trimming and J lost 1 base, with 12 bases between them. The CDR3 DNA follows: TGTGCCAGCAGCTTCGACCCGGGAGGGAACACTGAAGCTTTCTTT. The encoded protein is CASSFDPGGNTEAFF.